This T cell receptor (beta chain) originates from a study of regulatory T cells in long-lasting Graves disease. Time point given: newly diagnosed GD, antithyroid drugs for less than 3 months. Extracted PBMC RNA gave rise to the TCR library. Concerning this clonotype: The antigen is undetermined.

Study-wide findings and caveats: Persistent patients shared 2,741 public clonotypes among themselves. Newly diagnosed patients shared fewer, at approximately 970.

Both iRepertoire HTBI primers and Arm-PCR of CDR3 regions were used to build the TCR beta libraries. TCRdb analysed the multiplex PCR reads with MiXCR anew, one entry per CDR3 protein. The sample has roughly 380,000 distinct CDR3 sequences; over 15% are singletons. Trimming removed 4 bases at V and 1 base at J, with 9 bases between. The CDR3 is 15 amino acids. The germline gives CDR1 SGDLS, CDR2 YYNGEE. These same data were also listed under a study on T cells in Graves' hyperthyroidism and ophthalmopathy. That study adds: Graves' hyperthyroidism is called stable when ophthalmopathy does not progress within 18 months. Using the HTBI primer set, a first-round RT-PCR was run on the TCR CDR3.

The material sequenced was peripheral blood mononuclear cells (PBMCs), taken at new diagnosis, from a patient treated with antithyroid drugs. The receptor's source is a man aged 40-49 years with Graves disease. V gene TRBV9 combines with J gene TRBJ1-6; D is possibly TRBD1 (6 bases). The CDR3 DNA follows: TGTGCCAGCAGCCTCGGACAGTCCTATAATTCACCCCTCCACTTT. Its protein is CASSLGQSYNSPLHF.